The present T cell receptor (beta chain) was sequenced within a study of identical twins. The CDR3 has 15 residues. The V gene lost 0 bases and the J gene lost 2 bases, with 10 bases spanning the gap. Looked up from germline, CDR1 is SGHTA and CDR2 is FQGNSA. Only healthy Caucasians were included as donors. After template switching added a universal primer site, the resulting cDNA carried unique molecular identifiers. In TCRdb, the 5' RACE reads were re-called with MiXCR into one record per CDR3 protein. The top ten clones hold about 0.53% of a sample with 350,000 to 600,000 distinct CDR3 sequences, 14% of them seen once. This clonotype has just a few counts. These data were likewise used in another study, on yellow fever vaccine responses in identical twins. As that report states: Vaccine-induced T cell responses in twins were reportedly observed to appear partly convergent, partly personalized.

The V gene is TRBV7-2, the J gene TRBJ2-5; possibly TRBD1 for D (6 bases). This clonotype was sampled from a woman between 18 and 30 years old in good health. Sequenced sample: CD4+ T cells sorted from blood. The CDR3 is CASSLAGARQETQYF. The CDR3 coding sequence is TGTGCCAGCAGCTTAGCGGGGGCTAGGCAAGAGACCCAGTACTTC.